The 20 T cell receptor beta chains below all came from one sample that was sequenced in a study of blood T cell repertoires in COVID-19 (dated by TCRdb to 2018 to 2021). The method behind the library was the immunoSEQ multiplex PCR assay. TCRdb provides this immuneACCESS table in a form limited to in-frame rearrangements. Some clones are lacking; in checked studies, under half of them reflect an unresolved V gene, and why the rest are absent is not known. The sample contains under 300,000 clones, more than 75% of them found a single time. The biggest ten clones account for approximately 6.6% of the sample. Material: PBMCs or T cells enriched from blood (not recorded which). These receptors originate from a woman in her forties or fifties who had been exposed to COVID-19.

V and J are TRBV3-1 (or the pseudogene TRBV3-2) and TRBJ1-1; possible D gene TRBD1, 6 bases. The CDR3 is made up of 13 amino acids. Germline CDR1 reads LGHDT; CDR2 reads YNNKEL (reference sequence). V dropped 5 bases and J dropped 0 bases, with 7 bases sitting between them. In DNA form, the CDR3 reads TGTGCCAGCAGCGAGGGGGTGAACACTGAAGCTTTCTTT. This translates into CASSEGVNTEAFF.

V is TRBV10-2 and J is TRBJ1-5; 12 nucleotides match TRBD1. In germline, CDR1 is WSHSY, CDR2 SAAADI. V lost 11 bases, J lost 1 base, and 12 bases stayed unmatched. This CDR3 contains 17 residues. The DNA for the CDR3 is TGCGCCTCGAGAGGGACAGGGGGCTCAGGGAGCAATCAGCCCCAGCATTTT. Protein product: CASRGTGGSGSNQPQHF.

The chain has TRBV6-5 and TRBJ1-6, with D perhaps TRBD1 (6 bases). V was cut by 7 bases and J by 7 bases, with 14 bases left in between. CDR1 is MNHEY, CDR2 SVGAGI, per germline. The length of the CDR3 is 14 residues. The CDR3 region is CASTGNQGNSPLHF. For the CDR3, the DNA is TGTGCCAGCACAGGGAATCAGGGGAATTCACCCCTCCACTTT.

The chain carries TRBV18 and TRBJ2-7; weak D call: TRBD1 (5 bases). The CDR3 has 15 residues. The germline gives CDR1 KGHSH, CDR2 LQKENI. V was clipped by 2 bases and J by 2 bases, with 13 bases between them. The CDR3 reads CASSPTQGSTYEQYF. The CDR3 DNA reads TGTGCCAGCTCACCAACCCAGGGTTCAACCTACGAGCAGTACTTC.

The chain is built from TRBV2 and TRBJ1-2, with 8 nucleotides matching TRBD1. Trimming took 8 bases from V and 6 from J; bases not matched to a gene: 2. Germline V CDR1 and CDR2: SNHLY, FYNNEI. This CDR3 is built from 11 residues. The CDR3, as DNA: TGTGCCAGCGAGACAGGGGATGGCTACACCTTC. Translation: CASETGDGYTF. Using reference TRBV2 and TRBJ1-2 for the parts outside the CDR3, the full variable domain is EPEVTQTPSHQVTQMGQEVILRCVPISNHLYFYWYRQILGQKVEFLVSFYNNEISEKSEIFDDQFSVERPDGSNFTLKIRSTKLEDSAMYFCASETGDGYTFGSGTRLTVV.

The chain employs TRBV5-6 and TRBJ1-3; a weak D match, TRBD1 (6 bases). V was trimmed by 1 base and J by 0 bases, leaving 11 bases between them. The germline V gene has CDR1 SGHDT and CDR2 YYEEEE. CDR3 length: 16 residues. CDR3 coding DNA: TGTGCCAGCAGCTTGCAGGGGACCTTCTCTGGAAACACCATATATTTT. Protein sequence: CASSLQGTFSGNTIYF.

This chain connects TRBV6-2 or TRBV6-3 to TRBJ1-2, with 9 bases matching TRBD1. The V segment lost 5 bases and the J segment 6 bases; nucleotides outside the gene matches: 7. CDR1 and CDR2 from the germline V gene are MNHEY and SVGEGT. The CDR3 has 14 residues. The DNA for the CDR3 is TGTGCCAGCAGTACGAGGACAGGGGCGGATGGCTACACCTTC. It is translated as CASSTRTGADGYTF.

Comment on this clone: This same CDR3 is encoded by further DNA sequences in the sample. The chain joins TRBV24-1 to TRBJ1-2; tentatively, D is TRBD1 (6 bases). From germline, CDR1 is KGHDR and CDR2 SFDVKD. This CDR3 contains 14 residues. Trimming left V 3 bases short and J 3 bases short, with 10 bases between. This CDR3 reads CATSDPDRYYGYTF. In nucleotides, the CDR3 is TGTGCCACCAGTGATCCGGACAGATACTATGGCTACACCTTC.

The rearrangement joins TRBV6-5 to TRBJ2-1; D is perhaps TRBD1 (5 bases). Germline values: CDR1 MNHEY, CDR2 SVGAGI. This CDR3 is built from 14 residues. Trimming took 7 bases from V and 3 from J, leaving 13 bases between them. Here the CDR3 reads CASTYVGHYNEQFF. Written as DNA, the CDR3 is TGTGCCAGCACCTACGTAGGACACTACAATGAGCAGTTCTTC.

The V gene is TRBV28, the J gene TRBJ1-1; D may be TRBD1 (5 bases). Germline CDR1 and CDR2: MDHEN and SYDVKM. Trimming took 2 bases from V and 8 from J, leaving 18 bases between them. CDR3 length: 15 amino acids. This CDR3 reads CASSLLHGLGGEAFF. The CDR3 coding sequence is TGTGCCAGCAGTTTACTACACGGGCTCGGGGGGGAAGCTTTCTTT. The full variable domain, completed using reference TRBV28 and TRBJ1-1, is DVKVTQSSRYLVKRTGEKVFLECVQDMDHENMFWYRQDPGLGLRLIYFSYDVKMKEKGDIPEGYSVSREKKERFSLILESASTNQTSMYLCASSLLHGLGGEAFFGQGTRLTVV.

This chain uses TRBV28 with TRBJ1-6; D is perhaps TRBD1 (5 bases). Trimming cost V 6 bases and J 8 bases, with 17 bases left between them. Germline loops: CDR1 MDHEN, CDR2 SYDVKM. The CDR3 contains 15 residues. The CDR3 protein is CASSSRDFLDSPLHF. The DNA for the CDR3 is TGTGCCAGCAGCAGTAGGGACTTTCTGGATTCACCCCTCCACTTT.

The table lists this clone with many counts. The V gene is TRBV12-3 or TRBV12-4, the J gene TRBJ1-1, with 8 bases lining up with TRBD1. Trimming at V came to 8 bases and at J to 9 bases, leaving 8 bases not matched to a gene. This CDR3 is 12 amino acids long. The CDR3 region is CASWGRDRKAFF. Written as DNA, the CDR3 is TGTGCCAGCTGGGGCCGGGACAGGAAAGCTTTCTTT.

This clone has only one observation. The genes are TRBV19 and TRBJ2-4; 7 nucleotides match TRBD1. V lost 5 bases and J lost 8; bases outside the gene matches: 12. The germline V gene has CDR1 LNHDA and CDR2 SQIVND (reference sequence). The CDR3 spans 15 residues. Written as DNA, the CDR3 is TGTGCCAGTAGTTCTTCCGGGACAGAGAGGTACATTCAGTACTTC. Its protein is CASSSSGTERYIQYF.

The chain has TRBV2 and TRBJ1-1; D unclear. This CDR3 is built from 13 residues. Trimming took 1 base from V and 2 from J, leaving 5 bases between them. Germline V gene data show CDR1 as SNHLY and CDR2 as FYNNEI. The CDR3 DNA reads TGTGCCAGCAGTGAAGAACTTAACACTGAAGCTTTCTTT. This codes for CASSEELNTEAFF. Filled out from reference TRBV2 and TRBJ1-1, the complete variable domain reads EPEVTQTPSHQVTQMGQEVILRCVPISNHLYFYWYRQILGQKVEFLVSFYNNEISEKSEIFDDQFSVERPDGSNFTLKIRSTKLEDSAMYFCASSEELNTEAFFGQGTRLTVV.

The J gene is TRBJ2-2, the V gene TRBV6-4; 9 bases map to TRBD1. J was trimmed by 4 bases and V by 6 bases; bases with no gene match: 3. CDR1 and CDR2 from the germline V gene are MRHNA and SNTAGT. The CDR3 extends over 14 amino acids. The CDR3 spells CASRRDRVTGELFF. The CDR3 DNA reads as TGTGCCAGCAGGAGGGACAGGGTCACCGGGGAGCTGTTTTTT.

The V call is TRBV19, the J call TRBJ1-5; possible D gene TRBD1, 5 bases. The V end lost 7 bases, the J end lost 7 bases, and 11 bases lay between the germline ends. Germline V gene lookup returns CDR1 LNHDA and CDR2 SQIVND (reference sequence). This CDR3 comprises 12 residues. CDR3 in amino acids: CASTQGFQPQHF. The CDR3 coding sequence is TGTGCCAGTACTCAGGGTTTCCAGCCCCAGCATTTT.

The V gene is TRBV29-1, the J gene TRBJ2-1, with D possibly being TRBD1 (5 bases). From germline, CDR1 is SQVTM and CDR2 ANQGSEA. The CDR3 extends over 10 amino acids. V gave up 6 bases and J gave up 12 bases, with 12 bases separating them. The CDR3 reads CSVSDSSQFF. CDR3 in DNA: TGCAGCGTATCAGACAGTTCGCAGTTCTTC.

This chain links TRBV3-1 (or the pseudogene TRBV3-2) with TRBJ1-1, with TRBD1 identical over 7 bases. The CDR3 contains 15 residues. Germline assignment: CDR1 LGHDT and CDR2 YNNKEL (reference sequence). The V and J ends lost 5 bases and 5 bases, in that order; junction bases with no gene match: 11. In nucleotides, the CDR3 is TGTGCCAGCAGCAACACCCCGACAGGGAGGACTGAAGCTTTCTTT. It codes for CASSNTPTGRTEAFF.

This sequence joins TRBV7-2 and TRBJ2-5, with D perhaps matching TRBD2 (6 bases). The V end was cut by 6 bases, the J end by 5 bases, with 16 bases between. CDR1 is SGHTA, CDR2 FQGNSA, per germline. This CDR3 has 14 residues. The DNA for the CDR3 is TGTGCCAGCAGTAACCTCGGAGGGTCGGAGACCCAGTACTTC. Amino acid sequence: CASSNLGGSETQYF.

The chain is built from TRBV5-1 and TRBJ1-3; D gene unclear. Trimming took off 0 bases at V and 4 bases at J, with 11 bases between the two ends. The CDR3 loop spans 15 amino acids. Germline V gene lookup returns CDR1 SGHRS and CDR2 YFSETQ. CDR3 loop: CASSLASGFGNTIYF. The CDR3, as DNA: TGCGCCAGCAGCTTGGCCAGCGGGTTCGGAAACACCATATATTTT.